Detailed here is one T cell receptor beta chain. The sample holds many counts of this clonotype. This clone's antigen is unknown. Base qualities were left out, and no much larger clone turns up one base away. The data originate from a study of response to subunit inactivated influenza vaccine (dated by TCRdb to the late 2010s). Notes on the research overall: Deep quantitative T cell receptor repertoire profiling was used in the study to track responses to a trivalent subunit inactivated influenza vaccine. The investigation overall reported the following: The authors proposed that each seasonal influenza vaccination may bring in only a limited number of new T cells.

Library generation was performed with RT-PCR. The sample was run on an Illumina HiSeq 2500. TCRdb ran its own pipeline on the public reads, namely fastp trimming at Q25 and MiXCR clone calling, and kept in-frame beta chains. Duplicate CDR3 protein sequences are folded into a single record with the most common DNA and genes. In this sample the table shows 280,000 or so distinct CDR3 sequences, just over 20% of which occur a single time. The ten largest clonotypes hold roughly 10% of the sample. Via the germline V gene (reference sequence), CDR1 is DFQATT and CDR2 SNEGSKA. The CDR3, cysteine through phenylalanine, is 13 amino acids long. The read is trimmed to its CDR3 DNA, 39 bases read in frame from base 1. Germline trimming amounts to 8 bases on V and 7 bases on J, with 11 as the count of junction bases outside the gene matches.

The rearrangement joined TRBV20-1 to TRBJ2-1, with 7 junctional bases fitting TRBD2. This clonotype originated in a man aged 50 to 75 who received an inactivated influenza vaccine. Donor details come from another sample of the same person, matched by shared clones. Here the sequenced sample was PBMCs from blood, taken 21 months after vaccination. The nucleotides are TGCAGTTTAGACGGACTAGTGGGTAATGAGCAGTTCTTC. This translates into CSLDGLVGNEQFF.